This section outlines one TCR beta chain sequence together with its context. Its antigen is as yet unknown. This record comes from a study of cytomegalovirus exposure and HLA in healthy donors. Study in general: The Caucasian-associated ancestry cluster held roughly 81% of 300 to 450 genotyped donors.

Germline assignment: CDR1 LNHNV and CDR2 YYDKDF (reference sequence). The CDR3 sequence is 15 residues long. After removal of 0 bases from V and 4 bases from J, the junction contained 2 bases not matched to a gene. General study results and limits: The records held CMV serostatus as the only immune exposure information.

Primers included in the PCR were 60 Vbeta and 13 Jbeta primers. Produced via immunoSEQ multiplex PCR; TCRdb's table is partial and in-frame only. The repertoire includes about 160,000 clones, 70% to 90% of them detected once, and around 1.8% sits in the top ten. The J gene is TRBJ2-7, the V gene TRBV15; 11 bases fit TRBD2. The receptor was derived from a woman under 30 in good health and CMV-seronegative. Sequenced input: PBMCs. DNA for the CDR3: TGTGCCACCAGCAGAGAGGCTAGCGGGGGGTACGAGCAGTACTTC. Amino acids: CATSREASGGYEQYF.